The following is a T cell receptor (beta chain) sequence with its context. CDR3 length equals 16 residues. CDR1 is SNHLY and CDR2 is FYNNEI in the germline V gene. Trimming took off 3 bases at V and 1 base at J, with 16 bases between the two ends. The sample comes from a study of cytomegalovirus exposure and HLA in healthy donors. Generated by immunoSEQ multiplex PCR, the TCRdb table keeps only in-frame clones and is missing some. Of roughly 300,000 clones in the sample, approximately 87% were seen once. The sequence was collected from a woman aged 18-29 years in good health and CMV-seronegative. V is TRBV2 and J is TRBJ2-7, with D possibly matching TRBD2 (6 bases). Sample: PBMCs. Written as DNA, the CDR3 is TGTGCCAGCAGTGACGTTAGGCTAGCGAGTTCCTACGAGCAGTACTTC. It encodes CASSDVRLASSYEQYF.